These 4 T cell receptor beta chains came from one sample sequenced in a study of regulatory T cells in long-lasting Graves disease. Libraries of TCR beta came from iRepertoire HTBI primers plus Arm-PCR of CDR3 regions. Each CDR3 protein gets one entry after TCRdb re-called the multiplex PCR reads with MiXCR. Among nearly 350,000 distinct CDR3 sequences listed, roughly 21% were seen once. Sample time point: persistent/refractory GD, antithyroid drugs over 5 years with positive TRAb. PBMC RNA served as the TCR library source. Sequencing used peripheral blood mononuclear cells (PBMCs), obtained when the disease was refractory, from a patient treated with antithyroid drugs. These receptors were obtained from a female donor with Graves disease.

This clonotype was observed at least ten times. J is TRBJ2-5 and V is TRBV12-5, with TRBD1 matching 7 bases. The V segment lost 6 bases and the J segment 5 bases; nucleotides outside the gene matches: 6. CDR1 and CDR2 (germline): LGHNT, FRNRAP. The CDR3 extends over 13 amino acids. The CDR3 DNA follows: TGTGCTAGTGGGAGAGGGGGCGCGGAGACCCAGTACTTC. Its protein is CASGRGGAETQYF.

J is TRBJ2-7 and V is TRBV2, with TRBD2 identical over 9 bases. V lost 4 bases, J lost 6 bases, and 13 bases stayed unmatched. Germline values: CDR1 SNHLY, CDR2 FYNNEI. This CDR3 region has 16 residues. CDR3 bases: TGTGCCAGCAGTGCCGGGGGGACTAGCCCACGACGCGAGCAGTACTTC. Amino acids: CASSAGGTSPRREQYF. Filled out from reference TRBV2 and TRBJ2-7, the complete variable domain reads EPEVTQTPSHQVTQMGQEVILRCVPISNHLYFYWYRQILGQKVEFLVSFYNNEISEKSEIFDDQFSVERPDGSNFTLKIRSTKLEDSAMYFCASSAGGTSPRREQYFGPGTRLTVT.

In the case of this clonotype: A read error may be the cause here, since a much bigger clone is one base away. The CDR3 DNA reads TGTGCCAGCAGTTACGGCCGAGGGGAACTGAACACTGGAGCTTTCTTT. Amino acids: CASSYGRGELNTGAFF. The chain couples TRBV6-5 to TRBJ1-1; maybe TRBD1 (5 bases). Germline assignment: CDR1 MNHEY and CDR2 SVGAGI. The CDR3 has 16 residues.

The rearrangement links TRBV29-1 to TRBJ1-3; TRBD1 agrees at 9 bases. The V gene's germline CDR1 is SQVTM and CDR2 ANQGSEA. The CDR3 spans 16 residues. V lost 7 bases and J lost 0; bases outside the gene matches: 10. DNA of the CDR3: TGCAGCGCTTCCCCCACGACAGGGGGCTCTGGAAACACCATATATTTT. Its protein is CSASPTTGGSGNTIYF.